Listed here are 12 T cell receptor beta chains from one sample, sequenced in a study of cytomegalovirus exposure and HLA in healthy donors. The PCR was carried out with 60 Vbeta primers and 13 Jbeta primers. Measured with immunoSEQ multiplex PCR; TCRdb has only the in-frame clones, and not every one. The sample has 120,000 to 150,000 clones, 60% to 80% seen once. The source material was PBMCs. These receptor sequences come from a woman in her forties or fifties in good health and CMV-seronegative.

J is TRBJ1-4 and V is TRBV12-2; TRBD1 is the table's D call, not checked against the DNA. TRBV12-2 is shown as a pseudogene. The CDR3 runs 17 residues. CDR3 protein: CASRLAYCDRDNEKLFF. The CDR3 DNA reads TGTGCAAGTCGCTTAGCCTATTGTGACAGGGACAATGAAAAACTGTTTTTT.

As regards this clone: At one end the junction does not follow the germline gene, possibly because of a read error. V usage is TRBV2 and J usage is TRBJ2-7; maybe TRBD2 (5 bases). This CDR3 comprises 14 residues. The germline V gene encodes CDR1 SNHLY and CDR2 FYNNEI. The CDR3 region has the DNA TGTGCCAGCACTGAATTTGGGAGCTCCTACGAGCAGTACTTC. This sequence encodes CASTEFGSSYEQYF.

The chain carries TRBV7-9 and TRBJ2-7; D might be TRBD2 (6 bases). The V and J ends lost 1 base and 1 base respectively, with 8 bases between them. The germline V gene encodes CDR1 SEHNR and CDR2 FQNEAQ (reference sequence). This CDR3 has 14 amino acids. Here the CDR3 reads CASSLGGVSYEQYF. DNA for the CDR3: TGTGCCAGCAGCTTAGGGGGGGTATCCTACGAGCAGTACTTC.

V is TRBV5-6 and J is TRBJ1-6; D remains unclear. V lost 3 bases and J 2 bases, leaving 6 bases between the germline ends. The CDR3 covers 14 residues. Germline V gene sequence: CDR1 SGHDT, CDR2 YYEEEE. This CDR3 reads CASSSTPYNSPLHF. CDR3 DNA: TGTGCCAGCAGCTCGACACCCTATAATTCACCCCTCCACTTT. The variable domain in full, with the rest retrieved from reference TRBV5-6 and TRBJ1-6, is DAGVTQSPTHLIKTRGQQVTLRCSPKSGHDTVSWYQQALGQGPQFIFQYYEEEERQRGNFPDRFSGHQFPNYSSELNVNALLLGDSALYLCASSSTPYNSPLHFGNGTRLTVT.

The table lists this clone with a count of one. This chain links TRBV19 with TRBJ2-3; TRBD1 matches 7 bases. CDR3 length: 13 residues. Unmatched junction bases numbered 5, after V lost 9 bases and J lost 2 bases. Germline V gives CDR1 LNHDA, CDR2 SQIVND (reference sequence). The CDR3 DNA reads as TGTGCCAGCAGACAGGGAGCCACAGATACGCAGTATTTT. Protein sequence: CASRQGATDTQYF.

The chain is built from TRBV30 and TRBJ2-1; 7 bases agree with TRBD2. V gave up 1 base and J gave up 4 bases; unmatched junction bases: 7. The CDR3 contains 15 residues. The germline V gene has CDR1 GTSNPN and CDR2 SVGIG (reference sequence). CDR3 nucleotide sequence: TGTGCCTGGAGTGGGAGACTAGCTGGGTACAATGAGCAGTTCTTC. This encodes CAWSGRLAGYNEQFF.

This CDR3 is CASREVGTARLGEQFF. Written as DNA, the CDR3 is TGTGCCAGCAGGGAGGTAGGGACAGCCCGGCTCGGTGAGCAGTTCTTC. The chain has TRBV28 and TRBJ2-1; 7 nucleotides agree with TRBD1. V trimming: 6 bases; J trimming: 9 bases; junction bases outside the gene matches: 17. This CDR3 comprises 16 residues. From germline, CDR1 is MDHEN and CDR2 SYDVKM.

This clone came up a few times. The gene calls are TRBV28 and TRBJ1-5; TRBD1 is a possible D gene (5 bases). Germline V gene lookup returns CDR1 MDHEN and CDR2 SYDVKM. V lost 3 bases and J lost 5, with 20 bases in between. CDR3 size: 17 residues. The CDR3 reads CASSLGLRGGLYQPQHF. The CDR3 DNA follows: TGTGCCAGCAGTTTGGGCCTTCGGGGGGGTCTCTATCAGCCCCAGCATTTT.

This chain uses TRBV6-5 with TRBJ1-4; tentative D call: TRBD1 (6 bases). V was clipped by 11 bases and J by 5 bases, with 15 bases between them. Germline CDR1 reads MNHEY; CDR2 reads SVGAGI. The CDR3 has 13 amino acids. CDR3 region: CAVKEQGNEKLFF. CDR3 sequence (DNA): TGTGCCGTCAAGGAGCAGGGGAATGAAAAACTGTTTTTT.

For the CDR3, the DNA is TGCGCCAGCAGCCTCCCCTCCCCCATAGTGTCCACAGATACGCAGTATTTT. Its protein product is CASSLPSPIVSTDTQYF. J is TRBJ2-3 and V is TRBV5-1; D is uncertain. CDR1 SGHRS and CDR2 YFSETQ come from the germline V gene. V dropped 4 bases and J dropped 2 bases, with 20 bases sitting between them. This CDR3 has 17 amino acids.

The chain joins TRBV5-1 to TRBJ2-7; 9 bases agree with TRBD1. J gave up 2 bases and V 5 bases, and 8 bases lay outside the gene matches. The germline gives CDR1 SGHRS, CDR2 YFSETQ. CDR3 size: 15 residues. The CDR3 nucleotides read TGCGCCAGCAGGGTGGGACAGGGTAGGGCCTACGAGCAGTACTTC. This translates into CASRVGQGRAYEQYF.

This chain connects TRBV6-5 to TRBJ1-5; tentatively, D is TRBD1 (5 bases). Per germline, CDR1 MNHEY and CDR2 SVGAGI. This CDR3 spans 13 amino acids. The V and J ends lost 2 bases and 9 bases respectively, with 11 bases between them. CDR3 loop: CASSYQEGRPQHF. Written as DNA, the CDR3 is TGTGCCAGCAGTTACCAGGAGGGGAGGCCCCAGCATTTT.